This TCR beta chain comes out of a study of cytomegalovirus exposure and HLA in healthy donors. Across the study: Unique TCRs from HLA-typed donors, 65 million to 85 million of them, were held in an early data release.

There are 18 residues in the CDR3. Per the germline V gene, CDR1 is MNHNS and CDR2 is SASEGT. V lost 0 bases, J lost 2 bases, and 17 bases lay in between. PCR amplification relied on 60 Vbeta primers (plus 13 Jbeta primers). Profiling relied on immunoSEQ multiplex PCR, and the TCRdb table lists in-frame clones only, not all of them. The sample has about 140,000 clones, roughly 80% seen once; the top ten hold more than 0.85%. This receptor was obtained from a man younger than 30 in good health and CMV-seronegative. The V and J genes are TRBV6-1 and TRBJ1-5; D not resolved. The sequencing sample was made of PBMCs. Written as DNA, the CDR3 is TGTGCCAGCAGTGAAGCGCGGCAGCCCCTCGGTGGCAATCAGCCCCAGCATTTT. Its translation is CASSEARQPLGGNQPQHF.